The present T cell receptor (beta chain) was sequenced within a study of blood T cell repertoires in COVID-19. At the level of the study: Acute-phase and convalescent COVID-19 samples originated in the United States, Italy and Spain. T cells, B-cell-depleted T cells, or PBMCs provided the cDNA or gDNA that served as material.

Germline assignment: CDR1 SGHRS and CDR2 YFSETQ. The CDR3 consists of 15 residues. J gave up 6 bases and V 4 bases, and 10 bases lay outside the gene matches. Original handling: Reference gene primers were amplified, and this amplification served to estimate nucleated cell counts. Libraries were prepared by immunoSEQ multiplex PCR; TCRdb keeps only in-frame clonotypes and omits some of them. The DNA was the basis for D and trimming; V, J and clone size are from that table. The sample lists 70,000 to 85,000 clones; more than 70% were seen once. The receptor was isolated from a man older than 75 with active or convalescent COVID-19. The sample taken for sequencing was peripheral blood. The chain carries TRBV5-1 and TRBJ2-5; 9 nucleotides align to TRBD2. CDR3 nucleotide sequence: TGCGCCAGCAGCCTTAGCGGGAGAGGGGATCAGACCCAGTACTTC. It is translated as CASSLSGRGDQTQYF.